The rows below give T cell receptor beta chains drawn from one sample of a study of blood T cells in healthy people across ages. TCRdb itself ran the 5' RACE reads through MiXCR, one entry per CDR3 protein. Of 1.5 million to 1.9 million distinct CDR3 sequences in the sample, 35% to 45% were seen once. Sequenced material: blood. These receptors originate from a woman between 18 and 29 years old in good health. CDR3s include the opening cysteine and the closing phenylalanine or tryptophan. D genes are given only for firm matches. Expanded clones are given a class, and other clones once, few, many or no size at all.

CDR3 protein,CDR3 DNA,J gene,V gene,D gene,clone size
CASSVDGSSFYEQYF,TGTGCCAGCAGCGTAGACGGATCATCCTTCTACGAGCAGTACTTC,TRBJ2-7,TRBV9,.,once
CSVYDGSSYNEQFF,TGCAGCGTTTACGACGGGAGCTCCTACAATGAGCAGTTCTTC,TRBJ2-1,TRBV29-1,.,many
CSGAFTMQYF,TGCAGCGGGGCCTTCACTATGCAGTATTTT,TRBJ2-3,TRBV29-1,.,.
CGAPTGGTEAFF,TGCGGTGCCCCGACAGGGGGCACTGAAGCTTTCTTT,TRBJ1-1,TRBV20-1,TRBD1,.
CSARDVQGGANVLTF,TGCAGTGCTAGAGATGTGCAGGGTGGGGCCAACGTCCTGACTTTC,TRBJ2-6,TRBV20-1,.,.
CASSYNPGQRYEAFF,TGTGCCAGCAGTTATAACCCGGGACAGAGATATGAAGCTTTCTTT,TRBJ1-1,TRBV6-1,TRBD1,.
CASSQKLGPETQYF,TGTGCCAGCAGCCAAAAACTAGGGCCGGAGACCCAGTACTTC,TRBJ2-5,TRBV4-2,.,.
CASSDWTSGHSTDTQYF,TGTGCCAGCAGTGACTGGACTAGCGGACACAGCACAGATACGCAGTATTTT,TRBJ2-3,TRBV2,TRBD2,few
CASSPRLINEQYF,TGTGCCAGCAGCCCGCGACTTATCAATGAGCAGTACTTC,TRBJ2-5,TRBV3-1,.,.
CASRHTGGGLSEYF,TGTGCCAGCAGACATACAGGGGGCGGCCTGTCCGAGTACTTC,TRBJ2-5,TRBV28,TRBD1,few
CASRVWDRSPDTQYF,TGTGCCAGCCGAGTGTGGGACAGGAGCCCAGATACGCAGTATTTT,TRBJ2-3,TRBV6-5,TRBD1,.
CASRLQDTDTQYF,TGTGCCAGCAGGTTACAGGACACAGATACGCAGTATTTT,TRBJ2-3,TRBV12-3/TRBV12-4,.,few
CATSSPTPYEYQETQYF,TGTGCCACCAGCAGTCCCACTCCTTATGAGTACCAAGAGACCCAGTACTTC,TRBJ2-5,TRBV15,.,many
CASRGQGASYEQYF,TGTGCCAGCAGAGGACAGGGGGCTTCCTACGAGCAGTACTTC,TRBJ2-7,TRBV2,TRBD1,few
CASTRQGSDEKLFF,TGTGCCAGCACCCGACAGGGGTCTGATGAAAAACTGTTTTTT,TRBJ1-4,TRBV28,TRBD1,.
CASSSWTGYNEQFF,TGTGCCAGCAGTTCCTGGACAGGTTACAATGAGCAGTTCTTC,TRBJ2-1,TRBV6-5,TRBD1,many
CASSDRDRDSYEQYF,TGTGCCAGCAGTGACCGGGACAGGGACTCCTACGAGCAGTACTTC,TRBJ2-7,TRBV6-1,TRBD1,.
CASRAGGTQPQHF,TGTGCCAGCAGGGCAGGGGGCACTCAGCCCCAGCATTTT,TRBJ1-5,TRBV7-3,TRBD1,.
CASSFSGEDEKLFF,TGCGCCAGCAGCTTCTCCGGAGAGGATGAAAAACTGTTTTTT,TRBJ1-4,TRBV5-1,.,.
CASSLSGVHGYTF,TGTGCCAGCAGTTTAAGTGGGGTACATGGCTACACCTTC,TRBJ1-2,TRBV27,.,.
CASSLRQKPEAFF,TGTGCTAGCAGCTTAAGACAGAAACCTGAAGCTTTCTTT,TRBJ1-1,TRBV7-7,.,.
CASRPISTDTQYF,TGTGCCAGCAGACCCATAAGCACAGATACGCAGTATTTT,TRBJ2-3,TRBV6-2/TRBV6-3,.,few
CASSTLAGAGTDTQYF,TGTGCCAGCAGTACACTAGCGGGGGCGGGGACAGATACGCAGTATTTT,TRBJ2-3,TRBV27,TRBD2,.
CASSSPPADPNTEAFF,TGTGCCAGCAGCTCACCTCCCGCCGATCCGAACACTGAAGCTTTCTTT,TRBJ1-1,TRBV6-2/TRBV6-3,.,.
CASSPLRQGQGGYTF,TGTGCCAGCAGCCCCCTTAGGCAGGGGCAGGGTGGCTACACCTTC,TRBJ1-2,TRBV5-6,.,.
CASRKIAGSSYNEQYF,TGTGCCAGCAGGAAAATAGCGGGAAGCTCCTACAATGAGCAGTACTTC,TRBJ2-7,TRBV28,TRBD2,.
CSARQLGEETQYF,TGCAGTGCTCGGCAACTAGGGGAAGAGACCCAGTACTTC,TRBJ2-5,TRBV20-1,.,few
CASSQDREREFGEQYF,TGTGCCAGCAGCCAAGATAGGGAGCGGGAGTTTGGCGAGCAGTACTTC,TRBJ2-7,TRBV3-1,TRBD2,.
CSVELVKGNTGELFF,TGCAGCGTTGAACTTGTAAAGGGAAACACCGGGGAGCTGTTTTTT,TRBJ2-2,TRBV29-1,.,.
CASSQDGYTTGETQYF,TGCGCCAGCAGCCAAGATGGGTACACAACTGGAGAGACCCAGTACTTC,TRBJ2-5,TRBV4-3,.,.
CAWQSDTQYF,TGTGCCTGGCAAAGTGATACGCAGTATTTT,TRBJ2-3,TRBV30,.,few
CSAIPRARTDTQYF,TGCAGTGCTATTCCCAGGGCACGGACAGATACGCAGTATTTT,TRBJ2-3,TRBV20-1,.,.
CASSLDRGWETQYF,TGTGCCAGCAGCTTAGACAGGGGATGGGAGACCCAGTACTTC,TRBJ2-5,TRBV7-2,TRBD1,few
CVSSTTHMEQYF,TGTGTCAGCTCGACGACCCACATGGAGCAGTACTTC,TRBJ2-7,TRBV18,.,.
CSARGGTSGGGFTDTQYF,TGCAGTGCTAGAGGCGGGACTAGCGGGGGGGGCTTCACAGATACGCAGTATTTT,TRBJ2-3,TRBV20-1,TRBD2,.
CASSWNSGRLETQYF,TGTGCCAGCAGTTGGAATAGCGGGAGATTAGAGACACAGTACTTC,TRBJ2-7,TRBV27,TRBD2,.
CASSSTFLSDEKLFF,TGTGCCAGCAGCTCCACTTTTCTGTCGGATGAAAAACTGTTTTTT,TRBJ1-4,TRBV7-9,.,.
CSEKAGGSTDAQYF,TGCAGCGAGAAGGCGGGAGGGAGCACAGATGCGCAGTATTTT,TRBJ2-3,TRBV29-1,TRBD2,.
CAPRDGSINEQYF,TGTGCCCCGCGAGACGGGAGTATCAACGAGCAGTACTTC,TRBJ2-7,TRBV15,.,few
CASSQASGGLQSYEQYF,TGTGCCAGCAGCCAAGCTAGCGGGGGGCTTCAGTCCTACGAGCAGTACTTC,TRBJ2-7,TRBV4-2,TRBD2,few
CASSSDRAKEKLFF,TGTGCCAGCAGCTCAGACAGGGCTAAGGAAAAACTGTTTTTT,TRBJ1-4,TRBV7-9,TRBD1,.
CASSRDRGQDEQFF,TGTGCCAGCAGCCGGGACAGGGGGCAGGATGAGCAGTTCTTC,TRBJ2-1,TRBV7-3,TRBD1,once
CAGSEGTRRLSDTQYF,TGTGCCGGCAGCGAGGGGACGCGTCGCCTCTCAGATACGCAGTATTTT,TRBJ2-3,TRBV4-2,.,once
CACGDVGRGANVLTF,TGCGCCTGCGGGGACGTGGGACGTGGGGCCAACGTCCTGACTTTC,TRBJ2-6,TRBV5-1,.,.
CASSQVPDRDHEQYF,TGCGCCAGCTCCCAGGTCCCGGACAGGGACCACGAGCAGTACTTC,TRBJ2-7,TRBV4-3,TRBD1,.